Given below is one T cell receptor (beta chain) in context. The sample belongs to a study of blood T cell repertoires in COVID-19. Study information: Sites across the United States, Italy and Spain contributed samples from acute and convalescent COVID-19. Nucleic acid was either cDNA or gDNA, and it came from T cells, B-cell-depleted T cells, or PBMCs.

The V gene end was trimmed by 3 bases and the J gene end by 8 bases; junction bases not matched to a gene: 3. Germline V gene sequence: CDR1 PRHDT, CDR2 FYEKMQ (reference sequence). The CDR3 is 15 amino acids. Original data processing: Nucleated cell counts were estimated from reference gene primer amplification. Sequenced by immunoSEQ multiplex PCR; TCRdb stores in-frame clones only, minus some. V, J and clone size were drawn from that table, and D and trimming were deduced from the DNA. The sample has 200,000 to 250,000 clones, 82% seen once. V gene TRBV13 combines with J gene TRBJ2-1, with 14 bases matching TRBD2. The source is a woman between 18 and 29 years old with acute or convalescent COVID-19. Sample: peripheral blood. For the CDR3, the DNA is TGTGCCAGCAGCTTGGGACTAGCGGGAGTCCATGAGCAGTTCTTC. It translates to CASSLGLAGVHEQFF.